This T cell receptor (beta chain) was sequenced during a study of vaccination effects on CD4 cells after COVID-19. The study's findings and limits: There were few convalescent patients in the study and no early post-infection timepoints. Late post-vaccination, clones induced by infection and those induced by vaccine underwent marked clonal contraction.

A word on this clone: Its antigen is still unknown.

Profiling relied on immunoSEQ multiplex PCR, and the TCRdb table lists in-frame clones only, not all of them. In the table there are roughly 63,000 clones, over 70% of which are singletons. Pools of viral peptides were used by the ViraFEST assay to expand antigen-specific CD4+ T cells ahead of sequencing. The authors isolated CD4+ T cells after around nine days of culture. Vaccine recipients, nucleocapsid antibody negative, had no prior SARS-CoV-2 infection. IL-2 at roughly 9.7 IU/ml and peptides at around 10 ug/ml were added to cultured PBMC, about 1.8 million per well. This CDR3 comprises 11 residues. Germline V gene lookup returns CDR1 SNHLY and CDR2 FYNNEI. The V end was cut by 3 bases, the J end by 8 bases, with 7 bases between.

The receptor's source is a human donor who received a COVID-19 vaccine. V and J are TRBV2 and TRBJ1-1; D unresolved. The sequencing used CD4+ T cells from PBMCs cultured with HCoV-OC43 spike peptides, collected before COVID-19 vaccination. As to subset: HCoV-OC43 spike overlapping peptide pool stimulation. The CDR3 region is CASSDGREAFF. For the CDR3, the DNA is TGTGCCAGCAGTGATGGCAGGGAAGCTTTCTTT. The full variable domain, its missing parts supplied by reference TRBV2 and TRBJ1-1, is EPEVTQTPSHQVTQMGQEVILRCVPISNHLYFYWYRQILGQKVEFLVSFYNNEISEKSEIFDDQFSVERPDGSNFTLKIRSTKLEDSAMYFCASSDGREAFFGQGTRLTVV.